The 20 T cell receptor beta chains in this list originate from one sample, sequenced in a study of blood T cell repertoires in COVID-19. Generated by immunoSEQ multiplex PCR, the TCRdb table keeps only in-frame clones and is missing some. This table has 120,000 or so clones, 70% to 90% appearing once. The sample consisted of peripheral blood. These receptors were obtained from a woman between 55 and 75 years old with acute or convalescent COVID-19.

The CDR3 sequence is CASSLDPVSGNTIYF. The CDR3 DNA is TGTGCCAGCAGCTTGGATCCAGTCTCTGGAAACACCATATATTTT. The V call is TRBV5-4, the J call TRBJ1-3; D not certain. This CDR3 comprises 15 residues. V was clipped by 0 bases and J by 0 bases, with 7 bases between them. Looked up from germline, CDR1 is SGHNT and CDR2 is YYREEE (reference sequence).

The V gene is TRBV6-5, the J gene TRBJ1-1; the match to TRBD1 covers 7 bases. The CDR3 length is 15 residues. Germline V gene lookup returns CDR1 MNHEY and CDR2 SVGAGI. Unmatched junction bases numbered 9, after V lost 4 bases and J lost 4 bases. This CDR3 reads CASSWGRQGGTEAFF. The CDR3 DNA reads TGTGCCAGCAGTTGGGGACGACAGGGCGGCACTGAAGCTTTCTTT.

The chain recombines TRBV29-1 with TRBJ1-4, with 7 bases identical to TRBD1. Germline assignment: CDR1 SQVTM and CDR2 ANQGSEA. The V and J ends lost 6 bases and 10 bases, in that order; junction bases with no gene match: 14. There are 14 residues in the CDR3. CDR3 bases: TGCAGCGTATCCCTTACAGGGGAAGTCAGAAAACTGTTTTTT. It specifies CSVSLTGEVRKLFF.

This chain links TRBV28 with TRBJ1-2; 8 bases match TRBD1. V gave up 5 bases and J gave up 8 bases; unmatched junction bases: 4. Germline CDR1 and CDR2: MDHEN and SYDVKM. The CDR3 consists of 12 residues. CDR3 sequence reads: CASSAGQGGYTF. CDR3 in DNA: TGTGCCAGCAGTGCTGGACAGGGAGGCTACACCTTC.

This clone has just a few counts. This chain links TRBV16 with TRBJ1-5, with 9 bases identical to TRBD1. CDR3 length: 14 residues. After removal of 2 bases from V and 6 bases from J, the junction contained 2 bases not matched to a gene. CDR1 is KGHSY and CDR2 is FQNENV in the germline V gene. The chain's CDR3 is CASSQNRGLQPQHF. CDR3 nucleotide sequence: TGTGCCAGCAGCCAAAACAGGGGGCTTCAGCCCCAGCATTTT.

This sequence joins TRBV6-5 and TRBJ2-2; D not certain. Trimming stripped 6 bases from V and 0 bases from J, with 11 bases between. The CDR3 totals 15 residues. Germline V CDR1 and CDR2: MNHEY, SVGAGI. In DNA, the CDR3 is TGTGCCAGCAGGGGCGCCCGAGCGAACACCGGGGAGCTGTTTTTT. Amino acid sequence: CASRGARANTGELFF.

The chain is built from TRBV12-3 or TRBV12-4 and TRBJ1-6; a weak D match, TRBD1 (5 bases). V lost 1 base and J lost 9, with 7 bases in between. The CDR3 is 13 amino acids. The chain's CDR3 is CASSLGGGSPLHF. The CDR3 DNA reads as TGTGCCAGCAGTTTAGGGGGCGGTTCACCCCTCCACTTT.

The CDR3: CASITGGASYEQYF. Written as DNA, the CDR3 is TGTGCCAGCATAACAGGGGGCGCCTCCTACGAGCAGTACTTC. This sequence joins TRBV28 and TRBJ2-7; 9 nucleotides align to TRBD1. Trimming removed 7 bases from V and 0 bases from J; junction bases left unmatched: 4. The CDR3 totals 14 residues. Germline values: CDR1 MDHEN, CDR2 SYDVKM. Together with reference TRBV28 and TRBJ2-7, the CDR3 gives the full variable domain: DVKVTQSSRYLVKRTGEKVFLECVQDMDHENMFWYRQDPGLGLRLIYFSYDVKMKEKGDIPEGYSVSREKKERFSLILESASTNQTSMYLCASITGGASYEQYFGPGTRLTVT.

The V call is TRBV30, the J call TRBJ2-1; maybe TRBD1 (5 bases). Between the trimmed V and J ends, which lost 3 bases and 2 bases, there was a span of 11 bases. Germline assignment: CDR1 GTSNPN and CDR2 SVGIG (reference sequence). The CDR3 has 14 amino acids. CDR3 DNA sequence: TGTGCCTGGAGAAGGCCAGGGCCCTACAATGAGCAGTTCTTC. This codes for CAWRRPGPYNEQFF.

V usage is TRBV7-9 and J usage is TRBJ1-4; a possible D gene is TRBD1 (6 bases). The CDR3 runs to 13 residues. Looked up from germline, CDR1 is SEHNR and CDR2 is FQNEAQ (reference sequence). The V gene lost 4 bases and the J gene lost 10 bases, with 13 bases spanning the gap. The CDR3 region is CASSYGRGGKLFF. CDR3 nucleotides: TGTGCCAGCAGCTATGGGAGAGGGGGAAAACTGTTTTTT.

This clone was detected only once. V and J are TRBV9 and TRBJ2-1, with D possibly matching TRBD2 (6 bases). The CDR3 spans 13 residues. CDR1 and CDR2 from the germline V gene are SGDLS and YYNGEE. Trimming left V 0 bases short and J 9 bases short, with 10 bases between. CDR3 sequence reads: CASSVDLASEQFF. CDR3 DNA sequence: TGTGCCAGCAGCGTAGACCTAGCGTCTGAGCAGTTCTTC.

This clone has only a few counts. J is TRBJ2-1 and V is TRBV19; 8 bases match TRBD1. Germline trimming cut 5 bases from V and 7 bases from J; bases unmatched to any gene: 7. This CDR3 contains 14 residues. Germline V CDR1 and CDR2: LNHDA, SQIVND (reference sequence). The CDR3 DNA reads TGTGCCAGTAGTCCATGGACAGGGTTAAATGAGCAGTTCTTC. It is translated as CASSPWTGLNEQFF.

This clone appeared a few times. V usage is TRBV19 and J usage is TRBJ1-1; D is uncertain. Looked up from germline, CDR1 is LNHDA and CDR2 is SQIVND (reference sequence). The CDR3 is made up of 16 amino acids. The V gene lost 6 bases and the J gene lost 0 bases, with 17 bases spanning the gap. The CDR3: CASRLNRLGMNTEAFF. CDR3 DNA sequence: TGTGCCAGTAGATTAAACCGACTAGGGATGAACACTGAAGCTTTCTTT.

The chain combines TRBV3-1 (or the pseudogene TRBV3-2) with TRBJ1-5; D ambiguous. Trimming cost V 1 base and J 4 bases, with 8 bases left between them. Germline V gene sequence: CDR1 LGHDT, CDR2 YNNKEL (reference sequence). The CDR3 runs 14 residues. CDR3 region: CASSQAGNNQPQHF. As DNA, the CDR3 is TGTGCCAGCAGCCAAGCCGGGAATAATCAGCCCCAGCATTTT.

The chain employs TRBV4-2 and TRBJ2-1, with TRBD2 as a possible D gene (6 bases). Trimming shortened V by 2 bases and J by 2 bases, and 16 bases separated the two germline ends. CDR1 and CDR2 (germline): LGHNA, YNFKEQ. This CDR3 is 17 amino acids long. This CDR3 reads CASSQLTGTYAYNEQFF. The CDR3 nucleotides are TGTGCCAGCAGCCAATTAACCGGGACTTACGCCTACAATGAGCAGTTCTTC.

The V and J genes are TRBV19 and TRBJ1-5; TRBD1 matches at 7 bases. V shed 6 bases, J shed 1 base, and the junction held 9 bases outside the gene matches. CDR1 and CDR2 (germline): LNHDA, SQIVND (reference sequence). The CDR3 extends over 16 amino acids. The CDR3 loop reads CASRLEQGFSNQPQHF. CDR3 DNA: TGTGCCAGTAGACTAGAACAGGGGTTCAGCAATCAGCCCCAGCATTTT.

V usage is TRBV27 and J usage is TRBJ1-1, with D uncertain. Germline CDR1 reads MNHEY; CDR2 reads SMNVEV (reference sequence). V was shortened by 5 bases and J by 0 bases, with 19 bases between the two germline ends. The CDR3 covers 17 residues. The chain's CDR3 is CASSTPQKQALNTEAFF. The DNA of the CDR3 is TGTGCCAGCAGTACCCCCCAGAAGCAGGCGCTGAACACTGAAGCTTTCTTT.

The chain combines TRBV6-2 or TRBV6-3 with TRBJ2-7; the D is unclear. Trimming cost V 1 base and J 0 bases, with 4 bases left between them. CDR1 is MNHEY, CDR2 SVGEGT, per germline. The CDR3 extends over 13 amino acids. CDR3 DNA: TGTGCCAGCAGTTACTGGAGCTCCTACGAGCAGTACTTC. This gives the protein CASSYWSSYEQYF.

The V call is TRBV6-2 or TRBV6-3, the J call TRBJ2-3; perhaps TRBD1 as D (7 bases). This CDR3 spans 16 amino acids. The V end was cut by 3 bases, the J end by 4 bases, with 17 bases between. The germline V gene encodes CDR1 MNHEY and CDR2 SVGEGT. Here the CDR3 DNA reads TGTGCCAGCAGTTATCTCCAGGGGGGATATGCAGATACGCAGTATTTT. This sequence encodes CASSYLQGGYADTQYF.

DNA of the CDR3: TGTGCCAGCAGCGTAGAGGCAGAGGTCTATGGCTACACCTTC. The encoded protein is CASSVEAEVYGYTF. The chain joins TRBV9 to TRBJ1-2, with D unresolved. This CDR3 region has 14 residues. Germline V gene sequence: CDR1 SGDLS, CDR2 YYNGEE. V gave up 0 bases and J gave up 4 bases, with 10 bases separating them.